The present TCR beta chain was sequenced within a study of long-term antiretroviral therapy in people with HIV. Overall study context: The earliest samples came about a decade before the 2015 immediate-ART recommendation.

The assay, immunoSEQ v3.0, was run at survey level. Sequenced by immunoSEQ multiplex PCR; TCRdb stores in-frame clones only, minus some. This sample has roughly 20,000 clones; around nine tenths occur once, and the top ten carry over 9.5%. Each HIV-infected participant was given treatment in the United States. As concerns this clone: Its target is not known.

The trim removed 8 bases at V and 4 bases at J, leaving 16 bases unmatched. Germline V lookup: CDR1 MGHDK, CDR2 SYGVNS. The CDR3 length is 16 residues. Study results and limitations: Blood dating 2004 to 2017 may reflect older ART regimens. Although diversity increased after ART, it remained lower than in transplant donor controls.

Source: unsorted PBMCs, taken 0.5 years after starting antiretroviral therapy. The V and J genes are TRBV25-1 and TRBJ2-7; 8 bases are shared with TRBD2. This receptor was obtained from a man aged 40-49 years with HIV. The CDR3, as DNA: TGTGCCAGCCCTCCTAAAGGCGCGGGAGGTACGTACGAGCAGTACTTC. Its protein is CASPPKGAGGTYEQYF.